The present T cell receptor (beta chain) was sequenced within a study of B cell selection in AIRE deficiency. Using immunoSEQ multiplex PCR, the repertoire was profiled, and TCRdb retains in-frame clones only, with some absent. This table has 20,000 to 30,000 clones, 96% appearing once. Conventional CD4 T cells were sorted as CD4+CD127+ cells. Germline V gives CDR1 SGHRS, CDR2 YFSETQ. The CDR3 totals 16 residues. The V gene lost 0 bases and the J gene lost 1 base, with 10 bases spanning the gap. With respect to this clone: Antigen: not known.

Whole-study results and caveats: Shared Treg sequences were biased toward short CDR3s with few non-templated nucleotide insertions. Tconv and Treg cells from AIRE-deficient patients resembled healthy donors in TCRBV usage, CDR3 length and diversity. Of some 3,300 shared Treg TCRbeta sequences, about 32% were healthy-only, just over 9% patient-only. Around 30% of healthy-shared Treg sequences were found among patient Tconv cells.

This sequence joins TRBV5-1 and TRBJ2-2; D tentatively fits TRBD1 or TRBD2 (5 bases each). Sequences were obtained from CD4+CD127+ conventional T cells sorted from PBMCs. The receptor comes from a human donor in good health. The CDR3 reads CASSLVGTVNTGELFF. For the CDR3, the DNA is TGCGCCAGCAGCTTGGTAGGGACGGTGAACACCGGGGAGCTGTTTTTT.